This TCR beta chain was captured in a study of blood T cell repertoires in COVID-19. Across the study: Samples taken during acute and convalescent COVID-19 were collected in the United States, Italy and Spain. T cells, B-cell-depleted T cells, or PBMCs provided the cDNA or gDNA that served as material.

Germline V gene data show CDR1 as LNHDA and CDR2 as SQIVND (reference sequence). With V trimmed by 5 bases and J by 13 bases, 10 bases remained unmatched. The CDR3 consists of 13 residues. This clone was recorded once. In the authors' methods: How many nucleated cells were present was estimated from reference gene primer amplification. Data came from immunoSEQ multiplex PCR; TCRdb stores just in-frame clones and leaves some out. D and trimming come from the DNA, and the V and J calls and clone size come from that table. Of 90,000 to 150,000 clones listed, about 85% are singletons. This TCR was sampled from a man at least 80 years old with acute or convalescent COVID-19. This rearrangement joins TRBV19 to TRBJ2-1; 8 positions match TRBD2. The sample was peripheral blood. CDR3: CASSRAGGPLQFF. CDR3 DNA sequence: TGTGCCAGTAGTCGGGCGGGAGGCCCATTACAGTTCTTC.